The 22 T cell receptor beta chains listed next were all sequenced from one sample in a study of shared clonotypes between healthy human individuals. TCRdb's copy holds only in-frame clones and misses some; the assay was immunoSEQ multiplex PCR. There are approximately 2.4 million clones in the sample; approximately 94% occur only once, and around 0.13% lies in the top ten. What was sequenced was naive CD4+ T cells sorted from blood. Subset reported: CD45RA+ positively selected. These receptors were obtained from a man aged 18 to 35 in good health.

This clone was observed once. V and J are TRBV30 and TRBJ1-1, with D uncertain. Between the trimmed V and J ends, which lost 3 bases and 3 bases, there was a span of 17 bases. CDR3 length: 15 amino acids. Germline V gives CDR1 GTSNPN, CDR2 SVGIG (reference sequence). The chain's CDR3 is CAWSPIERTDTEAFF. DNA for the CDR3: TGTGCCTGGAGCCCCATCGAGCGAACGGACACTGAAGCTTTCTTT.

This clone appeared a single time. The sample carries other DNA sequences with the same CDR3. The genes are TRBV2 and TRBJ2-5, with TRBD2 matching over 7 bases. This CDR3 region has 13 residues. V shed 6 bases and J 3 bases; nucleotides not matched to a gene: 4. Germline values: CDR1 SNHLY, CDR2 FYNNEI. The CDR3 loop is CASRGGTEETQYF. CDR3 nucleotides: TGTGCCAGCAGGGGGGGGACGGAAGAGACCCAGTACTTC.

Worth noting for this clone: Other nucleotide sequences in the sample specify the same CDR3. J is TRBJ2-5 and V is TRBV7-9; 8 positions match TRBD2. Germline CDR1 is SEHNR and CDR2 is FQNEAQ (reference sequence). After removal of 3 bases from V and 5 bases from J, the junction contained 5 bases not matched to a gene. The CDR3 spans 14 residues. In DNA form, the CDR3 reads TGTGCCAGCAGCTTCTCGGGACTAGTGGAGACCCAGTACTTC. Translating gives CASSFSGLVETQYF.

The CDR3 loop reads CASSSDRGRGEAFF. The CDR3 DNA sequence: TGTGCCAGCTCATCAGACAGGGGAAGGGGTGAAGCTTTCTTT. The V gene is TRBV18, the J gene TRBJ1-1; 8 nucleotides align to TRBD1. The CDR3 spans 14 residues. Germline V lookup: CDR1 KGHSH, CDR2 LQKENI. With 5 bases clipped from V and 7 bases from J, the junction kept 9 bases outside the gene matches.

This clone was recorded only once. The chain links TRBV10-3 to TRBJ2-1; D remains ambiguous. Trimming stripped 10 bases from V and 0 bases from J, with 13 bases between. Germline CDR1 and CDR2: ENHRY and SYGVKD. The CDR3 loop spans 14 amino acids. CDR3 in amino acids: CATNGATSYNEQFF. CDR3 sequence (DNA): TGTGCCACCAACGGAGCTACCTCCTACAATGAGCAGTTCTTC.

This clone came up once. CDR3 in amino acids: CASSLGGRGNEQFF. CDR3 DNA sequence: TGTGCCAGCAGCTTAGGCGGGAGGGGGAATGAGCAGTTCTTC. This chain uses TRBV7-2 with TRBJ2-1; 9 bases align to TRBD2. This CDR3 is built from 14 residues. CDR1 is SGHTA, CDR2 FQGNSA, per germline. V trimming: 1 base; J trimming: 7 bases; junction bases outside the gene matches: 2.

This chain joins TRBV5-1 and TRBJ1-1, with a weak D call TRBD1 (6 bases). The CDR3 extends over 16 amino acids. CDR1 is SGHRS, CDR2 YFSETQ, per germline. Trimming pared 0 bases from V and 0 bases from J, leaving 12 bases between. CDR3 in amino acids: CASSLEQGIMNTEAFF. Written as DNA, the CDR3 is TGCGCCAGCAGCTTGGAACAGGGAATCATGAACACTGAAGCTTTCTTT.

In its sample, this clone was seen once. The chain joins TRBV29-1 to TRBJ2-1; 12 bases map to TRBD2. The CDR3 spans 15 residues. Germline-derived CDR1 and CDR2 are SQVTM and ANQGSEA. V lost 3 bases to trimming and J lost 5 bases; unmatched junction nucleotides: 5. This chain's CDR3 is CSVEAGLAGNNEQFF. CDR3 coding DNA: TGCAGCGTTGAGGCGGGACTAGCGGGCAACAATGAGCAGTTCTTC.

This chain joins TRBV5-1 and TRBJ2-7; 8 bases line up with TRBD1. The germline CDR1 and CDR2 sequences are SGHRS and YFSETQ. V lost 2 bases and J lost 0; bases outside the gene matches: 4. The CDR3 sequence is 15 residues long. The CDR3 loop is CASSFTGQDSYEQYF. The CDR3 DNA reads TGCGCCAGCAGCTTTACGGGACAGGACTCCTACGAGCAGTACTTC.

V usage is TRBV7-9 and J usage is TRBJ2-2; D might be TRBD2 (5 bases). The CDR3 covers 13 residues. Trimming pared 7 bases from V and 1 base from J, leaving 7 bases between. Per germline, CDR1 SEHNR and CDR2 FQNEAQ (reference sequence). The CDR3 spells CASNGGNTGELFF. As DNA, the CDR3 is TGTGCCAGCAACGGAGGGAACACCGGGGAGCTGTTTTTT.

CDR3 coding DNA: TGCGCCAGCAGTGTAGCGAGCACAGATACGCAGTATTTT. Its protein product is CASSVASTDTQYF. The chain recombines TRBV10-1 with TRBJ2-3; possible D gene TRBD2, 5 bases. Trimming removed 4 bases from V and 0 bases from J, with 5 bases in between. Germline V lookup: CDR1 WNHNN, CDR2 SYGVQD (reference sequence). The CDR3 contains 13 residues.

CDR3 DNA sequence: TGTGCCAGCAGCCCGGAGAGGGGACAGCCCCAGCATTTT. As protein: CASSPERGQPQHF. J is TRBJ1-5 and V is TRBV6-5, with a possible D match to TRBD1 (5 bases). V lost 6 bases, J lost 7 bases, and 13 bases lay in between. This CDR3 has 13 residues. Germline V gives CDR1 MNHEY, CDR2 SVGAGI.

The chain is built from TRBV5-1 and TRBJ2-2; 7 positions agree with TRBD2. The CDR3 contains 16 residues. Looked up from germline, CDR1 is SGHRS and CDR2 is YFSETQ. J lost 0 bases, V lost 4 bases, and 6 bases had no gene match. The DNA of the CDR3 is TGCGCCAGCAGCCGAGCGGGGTCCGCGAACACCGGGGAGCTGTTTTTT. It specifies CASSRAGSANTGELFF.

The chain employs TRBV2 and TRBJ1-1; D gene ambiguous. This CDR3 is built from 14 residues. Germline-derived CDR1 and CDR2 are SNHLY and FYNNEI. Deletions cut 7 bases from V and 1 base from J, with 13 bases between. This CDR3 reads CASTLRVPNTEAFF. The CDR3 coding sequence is TGTGCCAGCACTCTCCGGGTCCCGAACACTGAAGCTTTCTTT.

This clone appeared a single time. The CDR3 DNA is TGTGCCAGCACCCTGGGGACAGAACCGATGAACACTGAAGCTTTCTTT. Translation gives CASTLGTEPMNTEAFF. This sequence joins TRBV28 and TRBJ1-1; 7 nucleotides match TRBD1. Germline V gene data show CDR1 as MDHEN and CDR2 as SYDVKM. The CDR3 has 16 amino acids. The J segment lost 0 bases and the V segment lost 7 bases, leaving 11 bases of the junction unmatched.

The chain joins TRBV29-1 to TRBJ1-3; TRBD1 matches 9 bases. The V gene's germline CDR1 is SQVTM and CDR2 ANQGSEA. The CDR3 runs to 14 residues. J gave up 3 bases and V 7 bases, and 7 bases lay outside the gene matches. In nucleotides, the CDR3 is TGCAGCGGTACCACAGGGGGCATTGGAAACACCATATATTTT. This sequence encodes CSGTTGGIGNTIYF.

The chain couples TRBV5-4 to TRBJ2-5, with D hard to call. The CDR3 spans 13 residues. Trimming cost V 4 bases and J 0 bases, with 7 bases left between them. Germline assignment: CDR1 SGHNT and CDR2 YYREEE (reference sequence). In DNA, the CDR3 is TGTGCCAGCAGCGTAGACAACCAAGAGACCCAGTACTTC. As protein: CASSVDNQETQYF. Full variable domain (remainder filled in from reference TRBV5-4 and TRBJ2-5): ETGVTQSPTHLIKTRGQQVTLRCSSQSGHNTVSWYQQALGQGPQFIFQYYREEENGRGNFPPRFSGLQFPNYSSELNVNALELDDSALYLCASSVDNQETQYFGPGTRLLVL.

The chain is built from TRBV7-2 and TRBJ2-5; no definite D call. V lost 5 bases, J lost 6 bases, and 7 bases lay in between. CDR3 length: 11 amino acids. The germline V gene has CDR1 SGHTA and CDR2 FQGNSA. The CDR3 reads CASSPEKTQYF. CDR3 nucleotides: TGTGCCAGCAGCCCTGAAAAGACCCAGTACTTC.

The CDR3 protein is CASTEHGQPGYTF. CDR3 DNA sequence: TGTGCCAGCACCGAACACGGGCAACCGGGCTACACCTTC. The rearrangement uses TRBV5-6 and TRBJ1-2; D gene uncertain. The CDR3 spans 13 residues. CDR1 is SGHDT, CDR2 YYEEEE, per germline. V was clipped by 6 bases and J by 8 bases, with 17 bases between them.

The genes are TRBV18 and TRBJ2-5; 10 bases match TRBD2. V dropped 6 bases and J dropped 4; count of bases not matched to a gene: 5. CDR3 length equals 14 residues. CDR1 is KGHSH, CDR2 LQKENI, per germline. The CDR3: CASSPGLAVETQYF. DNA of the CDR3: TGTGCCAGCTCTCCAGGACTAGCGGTAGAGACCCAGTACTTC.

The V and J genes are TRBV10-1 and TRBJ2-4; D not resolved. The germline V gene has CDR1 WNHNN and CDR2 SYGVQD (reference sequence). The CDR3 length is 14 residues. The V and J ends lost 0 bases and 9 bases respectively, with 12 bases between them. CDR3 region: CASSESGYESIQYF. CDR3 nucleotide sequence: TGCGCCAGCAGTGAGTCCGGGTATGAAAGCATTCAGTACTTC.

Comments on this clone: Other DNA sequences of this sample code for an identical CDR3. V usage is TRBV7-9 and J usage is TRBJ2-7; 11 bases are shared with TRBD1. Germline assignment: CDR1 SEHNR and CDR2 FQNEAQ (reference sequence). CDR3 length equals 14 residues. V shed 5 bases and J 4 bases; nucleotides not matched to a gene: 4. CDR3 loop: CASSLGQGVYEQYF. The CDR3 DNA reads TGTGCCAGCAGCCTGGGACAGGGGGTATACGAGCAGTACTTC.